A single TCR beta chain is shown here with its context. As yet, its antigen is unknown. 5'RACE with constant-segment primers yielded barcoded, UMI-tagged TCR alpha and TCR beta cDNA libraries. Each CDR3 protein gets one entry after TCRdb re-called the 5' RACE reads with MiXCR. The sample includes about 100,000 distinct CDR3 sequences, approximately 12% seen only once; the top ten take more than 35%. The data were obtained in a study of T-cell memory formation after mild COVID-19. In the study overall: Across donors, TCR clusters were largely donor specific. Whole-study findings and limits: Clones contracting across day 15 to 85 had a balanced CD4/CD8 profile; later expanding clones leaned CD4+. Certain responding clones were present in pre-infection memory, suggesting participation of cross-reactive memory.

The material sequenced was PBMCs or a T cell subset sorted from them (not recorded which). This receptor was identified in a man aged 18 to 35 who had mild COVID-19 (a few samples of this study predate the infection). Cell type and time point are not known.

The chain's CDR3 is CASSAGPQETQYF. The CDR3 DNA sequence: TGTGCCAGCAGCGCCGGACCTCAAGAGACCCAGTACTTC. The chain employs TRBV7-9 and TRBJ2-5; D is ambiguous. V shed 5 bases and J shed 2 bases, with 9 bases lying between them. The CDR3 loop spans 13 amino acids. The V gene's germline CDR1 is SEHNR and CDR2 FQNEAQ (reference sequence).